One sample yielded the 21 T cell receptor beta chains listed below, sequenced in a study of human T cells and chemical hapten exposure. MiXCR, applied by TCRdb to the RACE reads, yields one record per CDR3 protein. The top ten clones hold 2.5% to 3% of a sample with tens of thousands of distinct CDR3 sequences, around 8.8% of them seen once. Time point described: healthy volunteer bleed at 2 weeks. The starting material, unfractionated whole blood, was used for total RNA extraction. The sequenced material came from whole blood. These receptors all come from a female donor in good health. Some clones in this sample may be carry-over from other donors' samples.

This clonotype was recorded at least ten times. This sequence joins TRBV12-3 or TRBV12-4 and TRBJ1-1, with D hard to call. This CDR3 has 13 residues. Trimming stripped 5 bases from V and 5 bases from J, with 12 bases between. The CDR3 DNA sequence: TGTGCCAGCAGTCCCCCTAGTGTGACTGAAGCTTTCTTT. It is translated as CASSPPSVTEAFF.

The chain carries TRBV28 and TRBJ2-4; D not certain. Between the trimmed V and J ends, which lost 3 bases and 9 bases, there was a span of 12 bases. This CDR3 is built from 13 residues. Germline V CDR1 and CDR2: MDHEN, SYDVKM. CDR3 sequence reads: CASSLRGGGIQYF. In DNA form, the CDR3 reads TGTGCCAGCAGTTTGAGAGGTGGCGGCATTCAGTACTTC.

In its sample, this clonotype was seen a few times. V gene TRBV2 combines with J gene TRBJ1-6; 8 nucleotides match TRBD1. Germline assignment: CDR1 SNHLY and CDR2 FYNNEI. V shed 1 base and J 8 bases; nucleotides not matched to a gene: 4. The CDR3 loop spans 15 amino acids. Written as DNA, the CDR3 is TGTGCCAGCAGTGAAGAGAACAGGGGGTATTCACCCCTCCACTTT. Protein: CASSEENRGYSPLHF.

The sample holds a few counts of this clonotype. The chain couples TRBV27 to TRBJ2-7; D not certain. The CDR3 is 14 amino acids. Deletions cut 3 bases from V and 0 bases from J, with 9 bases between. From germline, CDR1 is MNHEY and CDR2 SMNVEV (reference sequence). The CDR3 region is CASSLRPSSYEQYF. The CDR3 DNA is TGTGCCAGCAGTTTGCGGCCTAGCTCCTACGAGCAGTACTTC.

A few counts support this clonotype. The chain carries TRBV4-2 and TRBJ2-7, with 12 bases that match TRBD2. This CDR3 contains 15 residues. The V gene end was trimmed by 0 bases and the J gene end by 4 bases; junction bases not matched to a gene: 1. Germline V gene lookup returns CDR1 LGHNA and CDR2 YNFKEQ. The CDR3 spells CASSQDLAGGYEQYF. The DNA of the CDR3 is TGTGCCAGCAGCCAAGATCTAGCGGGAGGGTACGAGCAGTACTTC.

This clonotype was recorded a few times. The V call is TRBV28, the J call TRBJ2-2, with 9 bases fitting TRBD1. Germline loops: CDR1 MDHEN, CDR2 SYDVKM. The CDR3 is made up of 17 amino acids. The junction had 12 bases not matched to a gene; V was cut back by 6 bases and J by 4 bases. The CDR3 DNA sequence: TGTGCCAGCAGCTTCCCGCGGGACAGGGCGGTCACCGGGGAGCTGTTTTTT. It encodes CASSFPRDRAVTGELFF.

This clonotype was found a few times. The CDR3 loop is CASTKWFGQAFSGNTIYF. CDR3 sequence (DNA): TGTGCCAGCACTAAATGGTTTGGACAGGCGTTCTCTGGAAACACCATATATTTT. This rearrangement joins TRBV6-5 to TRBJ1-3; TRBD1 aligns across 7 bases. Losses at the gene ends were 7 bases for V and 0 bases for J; bases not matched to a gene: 15. Germline CDR1 is MNHEY and CDR2 is SVGAGI. This CDR3 has 18 residues.

This clonotype was picked up a small number of times. The CDR3: CASSSYTGTGFSPLHF. DNA of the CDR3: TGCGCCAGCAGCTCTTATACCGGGACAGGGTTTTCACCCCTCCACTTT. The chain recombines TRBV5-1 with TRBJ1-6, with 9 bases matching TRBD1. The length of the CDR3 is 16 residues. The germline gives CDR1 SGHRS, CDR2 YFSETQ. Trimming removed 3 bases from V and 9 bases from J; junction bases left unmatched: 10.

This clonotype was seen at least ten times. This chain uses TRBV12-3 or TRBV12-4 with TRBJ1-6; possibly TRBD1 for D (5 bases). Trimming removed 6 bases from V and 8 bases from J, with 11 bases in between. The CDR3 runs 13 residues. The CDR3 spells CASSWDGDSPLHF. Written as DNA, the CDR3 is TGTGCCAGCAGCTGGGACGGAGATTCACCCCTCCACTTT.

This clonotype was recorded at least ten times. The CDR3 DNA follows: TGTGCCAGCAGCCGAACAAGGGAGTCGTGGGAAAAACTGTTTTTT. This codes for CASSRTRESWEKLFF. V gene TRBV7-2 combines with J gene TRBJ1-4; the D is unclear. Germline V lookup: CDR1 SGHTA, CDR2 FQGNSA. The CDR3 is made up of 15 amino acids. V was cut by 5 bases and J by 8 bases, with 18 bases left in between.

The chain employs TRBV12-3 or TRBV12-4 and TRBJ1-1, with 9 bases that match TRBD1. J lost 6 bases, V lost 8 bases, and 4 bases had no gene match. The CDR3 is 12 residues long. This CDR3 reads CASGTGSAEAFF. The CDR3 nucleotides are TGTGCCAGCGGGACAGGGTCCGCTGAAGCTTTCTTT.

This clonotype has a handful of counts. V is TRBV2 and J is TRBJ1-6; D perhaps matches TRBD1 (5 bases). Trimming took 7 bases from V and 4 from J, leaving 8 bases between them. The CDR3 totals 13 residues. Germline V gene data show CDR1 as SNHLY and CDR2 as FYNNEI. The CDR3 loop is CASTREYNSPLHF. CDR3 DNA: TGTGCCAGCACCAGGGAGTATAATTCACCCCTCCACTTT.

The CDR3 DNA reads as TGCAGTGCTAGAGGGCTAGCGGGAGAGGCCACCGGGGAGCTGTTTTTT. Translating gives CSARGLAGEATGELFF. The chain combines TRBV20-1 with TRBJ2-2; 10 bases match TRBD2. V lost 1 base and J lost 4; bases outside the gene matches: 6. This CDR3 spans 16 amino acids. Germline CDR1 reads DFQATT; CDR2 reads SNEGSKA (reference sequence).

This clonotype was detected many times. The V and J genes are TRBV20-1 and TRBJ2-3; 9 nucleotides agree with TRBD2. The V and J ends lost 6 bases and 2 bases, in that order; junction bases with no gene match: 9. This CDR3 comprises 15 residues. The germline V gene has CDR1 DFQATT and CDR2 SNEGSKA (reference sequence). Here the CDR3 DNA reads TGCAGTGCCCTCTCGGCTAGCGGGATCACAGATACGCAGTATTTT. Encoded protein: CSALSASGITDTQYF.

This clonotype was counted ten times or more. The CDR3 sequence: CASSQDRDTQYF. The CDR3 DNA follows: TGCGCCAGCAGCCAAGACAGAGATACGCAGTATTTT. V and J are TRBV4-1 and TRBJ2-3; D call uncertain. Per the germline V gene, CDR1 is MGHRA and CDR2 is YSYEKL. CDR3 length equals 12 residues. V lost 0 bases, J lost 5 bases, and 3 bases lay in between.

The rearrangement uses TRBV24-1 and TRBJ2-1, with TRBD2 as a possible D gene (6 bases). V gave up 2 bases and J gave up 6 bases, with 10 bases separating them. Germline V gene lookup returns CDR1 KGHDR and CDR2 SFDVKD. CDR3 length equals 14 residues. CDR3 nucleotides: TGTGCCACCAGTGATTGGCGGGGAGGCAATGAGCAGTTCTTC. Its protein is CATSDWRGGNEQFF.

The rearrangement uses TRBV10-3 and TRBJ2-7; no clear D. The V end was cut by 4 bases, the J end by 4 bases, with 5 bases between. Germline V gives CDR1 ENHRY, CDR2 SYGVKD. The CDR3 covers 11 residues. The CDR3 DNA is TGTGCCATCAGTGCAGGTTACGAGCAGTACTTC. It translates to CAISAGYEQYF.

The V call is TRBV20-1, the J call TRBJ2-7; D possibly corresponds to TRBD2 (5 bases). The CDR3 covers 12 residues. V was clipped by 7 bases and J by 5 bases, with 15 bases between them. Germline CDR1 reads DFQATT; CDR2 reads SNEGSKA (reference sequence). For the CDR3, the DNA is TGCAGTGTTGGGGAGTTCCAGGACGAGCAGTACTTC. Protein product: CSVGEFQDEQYF.

This clonotype was found a few times. V is TRBV28 and J is TRBJ2-1, with TRBD1 matching 7 bases. The germline gives CDR1 MDHEN, CDR2 SYDVKM. CDR3 length equals 14 residues. Germline trimming cut 5 bases from V and 6 bases from J; bases unmatched to any gene: 7. This CDR3 is CASSRGGSSNEQFF. CDR3 nucleotide sequence: TGTGCCAGCAGTCGAGGGGGCTCTTCCAATGAGCAGTTCTTC.

Details on this clonotype: Germline is not matched at one junction end, which may reflect a read error. The chain employs TRBV2 and TRBJ1-1, with D unresolved. The length of the CDR3 is 10 residues. The germline V gene has CDR1 SNHLY and CDR2 FYNNEI. CDR3 sequence reads: CASSVFMVYF. Written as DNA, the CDR3 is TGTGCCAGCAGTGTCTTCATGGTATATTTT.

This rearrangement joins TRBV3-1 to TRBJ1-6; D gene ambiguous. This CDR3 comprises 15 residues. The germline CDR1 and CDR2 sequences are LGHDT and YNNKEL (reference sequence). The ends were cut back, 0 bases at V and 6 bases at J, with 9 bases in the middle. DNA for the CDR3: TGTGCCAGCAGCCAAGACAGGACGGCTAATTCACCCCTCCACTTT. Translation: CASSQDRTANSPLHF.